This T cell receptor (beta chain) was captured in a study of cytomegalovirus exposure and HLA in healthy donors. General observations from the study: A few V segments could not be told apart, such as TRBV6-2 and TRBV6-3, and were left out.

Use of 60 Vbeta and 13 Jbeta primers characterized the PCR. The repertoire was sequenced with immunoSEQ multiplex PCR; TCRdb's copy has only in-frame clones and lacks some. The sample lists over 150,000 clones, about four fifths occurring once. A note on this clone: Its antigen is as yet unknown.

The CDR3 contains 16 residues. The junction had 4 bases not matched to a gene; V was cut back by 2 bases and J by 7 bases. Germline V gives CDR1 WNHNN, CDR2 SYGVQD (reference sequence). This sequence originates from a man aged 25-40 years in good health and CMV-seropositive. The sequencing input was PBMCs. The J gene is TRBJ2-1, the V gene TRBV10-1; 14 bases are shared with TRBD2. CDR3 DNA: TGCGCCAGCAGTGAGGCCGGGACTAGCGGGAGTAATGAGCAGTTCTTC. Protein: CASSEAGTSGSNEQFF.